Listed here are 23 T cell receptor beta chains from one sample, sequenced in a study of shared T cell receptors in the human thymus. Here immunoSEQ multiplex PCR was the method, and the copy in TCRdb shows in-frame clones only, minus some. Among 500,000 to 550,000 clones listed, roughly 74% were seen once. This same sample was also taken into another study, of human thymus T cells.

The sequencing sample was made of thymocytes. The receptors were sampled from a boy in the first two years of life with a congenital heart defect.

A single count supports this clone. The chain recombines TRBV21-1 with TRBJ1-1; the table's D call TRBD1 went unverified against the DNA. TRBV21-1 is listed as a pseudogene. This CDR3 is 14 amino acids long. The CDR3 DNA reads TGTGCCAGCAGCCCGGACAGAACGAACACTGAAGCTTTCTTT. Translating it yields CASSPDRTNTEAFF.

The chain uses TRBV11-3 and TRBJ2-1, with D possibly TRBD2 on 5 matching bases. The V gene lost 0 bases and the J gene lost 12 bases, with 18 bases spanning the gap. The germline CDR1 and CDR2 sequences are SGHNT and YENEEA. The CDR3 runs 15 residues. CDR3 in amino acids: CASSLDWRAARGQFF. Here the CDR3 DNA reads TGTGCCAGCAGCTTAGATTGGCGGGCGGCCCGGGGGCAGTTCTTC. The whole variable domain, remainder taken from reference TRBV11-3 and TRBJ2-1, is EAGVVQSPRYKIIEKKQPVAFWCNPISGHNTLYWYLQNLGQGPELLIRYENEEAVDDSQLPKDRFSAERLKGVDSTLKIQPAELGDSAVYLCASSLDWRAARGQFFGPGTRLTVL.

The rearrangement uses TRBV27 and TRBJ2-6; perhaps TRBD1 as D (5 bases). Germline V CDR1 and CDR2: MNHEY, SMNVEV (reference sequence). This CDR3 has 18 residues. With 5 bases removed from V and 5 bases from J, the gap between germline ends came to 22 bases. The CDR3 DNA is TGTGCCAGCAGTAAAACAGGCCTAACCTCTCTTCGGGCCAACGTCCTGACTTTC. Protein product: CASSKTGLTSLRANVLTF.

A few counts support this clone. Other DNA sequences in this specimen translate into the identical CDR3. The chain links TRBV18 to TRBJ2-7; D is unresolved. Germline V CDR1 and CDR2: KGHSH, LQKENI. There are 15 residues in the CDR3. Trimming removed 3 bases at V and 0 bases at J, with 12 bases between. The CDR3 sequence: CASSPPLSYSYEQYF. The CDR3 DNA is TGTGCCAGCTCACCCCCCCTTAGCTACTCCTACGAGCAGTACTTC.

The genes are TRBV6-5 and TRBJ2-5; D might be TRBD2 (5 bases). Trimming shortened V by 6 bases and J by 0 bases, and 11 bases separated the two germline ends. The CDR3 runs to 14 residues. Germline V gene sequence: CDR1 MNHEY, CDR2 SVGAGI. The CDR3 sequence: CASRSRRDQETQYF. CDR3 nucleotides: TGTGCCAGCAGATCCCGGCGGGACCAAGAGACCCAGTACTTC.

The chain employs TRBV18 and TRBJ2-2; D is ambiguous. Germline CDR1 is KGHSH and CDR2 is LQKENI. CDR3 length: 15 amino acids. The V end was cut by 3 bases, the J end by 3 bases, with 11 bases between. The CDR3 is CASSPGRFDTGELFF. CDR3 DNA sequence: TGTGCCAGCTCACCCGGCAGGTTTGACACCGGGGAGCTGTTTTTT.

This sequence joins TRBV29-1 and TRBJ2-1, with 8 bases identical to TRBD2. The junction had 2 bases not matched to a gene; V was cut back by 2 bases and J by 2 bases. This CDR3 has 14 amino acids. CDR1 and CDR2 (germline): SQVTM, ANQGSEA. The chain's CDR3 is CSVEKLAAYNEQFF. CDR3 nucleotides: TGCAGCGTTGAAAAACTAGCGGCCTACAATGAGCAGTTCTTC.

This clone was counted a few times. The chain combines TRBV28 with TRBJ1-5; no clear D. The ends were cut back, 2 bases at V and 0 bases at J, with 14 bases in the middle. Germline CDR1 reads MDHEN; CDR2 reads SYDVKM. CDR3 length: 17 residues. The CDR3: CASSLGPVSPSNQPQHF. The CDR3 bases are TGTGCCAGCAGTTTAGGTCCGGTTTCACCTAGCAATCAGCCCCAGCATTTT.

The chain combines TRBV28 with TRBJ2-3; possibly TRBD2 for D (5 bases). Per germline, CDR1 MDHEN and CDR2 SYDVKM. V lost 6 bases to trimming and J lost 1 base, with 14 bases between them. This CDR3 is 15 amino acids long. The DNA of the CDR3 is TGTGCCAGCAGCATAGCGAGTAGGGGCACAGATACGCAGTATTTT. The encoded protein is CASSIASRGTDTQYF.

Points on this clone: Germline and junction disagree at one end, which may indicate a read error. The V and J genes are TRBV7-7 and TRBJ2-2; TRBD2 is a possible D gene (5 bases). Germline V gene sequence: CDR1 SSHAT, CDR2 FNYEAQ (reference sequence). This CDR3 contains 17 residues. The CDR3 here is CASSLSPRAANTGELFF. Written as DNA, the CDR3 is TGTGCTAGCAGCTTATCCCCGAGGGCGGCGAACACCGGGGAGCTGTTTTTT.

V is TRBV7-2 and J is TRBJ2-3, with D unclear. Germline V lookup: CDR1 SGHTA, CDR2 FQGNSA. There are 14 residues in the CDR3. The V gene lost 2 bases and the J gene lost 10 bases, with 16 bases spanning the gap. In nucleotides, the CDR3 is TGTGCCAGCAGCTTACCGGGTCCCTGGCTTTCGCAGTATTTT. It translates to CASSLPGPWLSQYF. The full variable domain, rest sourced from reference TRBV7-2 and TRBJ2-3, is GAGVSQSPSNKVTEKGKDVELRCDPISGHTALYWYRQSLGQGLEFLIYFQGNSAPDKSGLPSDRFSAERTGGSVSTLTIQRTQQEDSAVYLCASSLPGPWLSQYFGPGTRLTVL.

The chain links TRBV6-4 to TRBJ2-3; the D gene is possibly TRBD2 (6 bases). This CDR3 has 16 residues. Germline V gene sequence: CDR1 MRHNA, CDR2 SNTAGT. V was shortened by 6 bases and J by 0 bases, with 16 bases between the two germline ends. The CDR3: CASRIATEGSTDTQYF. CDR3 nucleotide sequence: TGTGCCAGCAGGATCGCGACGGAGGGTAGCACAGATACGCAGTATTTT.

This chain connects TRBV4-1 to TRBJ2-1; 8 bases line up with TRBD2. The germline V gene has CDR1 MGHRA and CDR2 YSYEKL. V trimming: 0 bases; J trimming: 4 bases; junction bases outside the gene matches: 8. This CDR3 spans 17 amino acids. DNA for the CDR3: TGCGCCAGCAGCCAAGATGGCGGAACTAGCGGATACAATGAGCAGTTCTTC. This gives the protein CASSQDGGTSGYNEQFF.

The V call is TRBV4-1, the J call TRBJ2-1; possible D gene TRBD2, 6 bases. The CDR3 spans 15 residues. The germline V gene has CDR1 MGHRA and CDR2 YSYEKL. Trimming removed 2 bases at V and 4 bases at J, with 12 bases between. The CDR3 sequence: CASSQTRESYNEQFF. Written as DNA, the CDR3 is TGCGCCAGCAGCCAAACGCGGGAAAGTTACAATGAGCAGTTCTTC.

The chain has TRBV13 and TRBJ2-7, with 15 bases that match TRBD2. The CDR3 runs 18 residues. Looked up from germline, CDR1 is PRHDT and CDR2 is FYEKMQ (reference sequence). Trimming took 5 bases from V and 4 from J; bases not matched to a gene: 12. CDR3 DNA: TGTGCCAGCAGCCCACGGACTAGCGGGAGGGCCCTAACGTACGAGCAGTACTTC. Protein sequence: CASSPRTSGRALTYEQYF.

This clone occurred once. CDR3 in DNA: TGTGCCAGCAGGGAAACGGGACTCCAAGAGACCCAGTACTTC. Its translation: CASRETGLQETQYF. The chain is built from TRBV11-2 and TRBJ2-5; weak D call: TRBD2 (6 bases). Germline-derived CDR1 and CDR2 are SGHAT and FQNNGV. V was cut by 6 bases and J by 1 base, with 12 bases left in between. This CDR3 contains 14 residues.

This chain joins TRBV28 and TRBJ2-3, with 15 bases identical to TRBD2. J was trimmed by 1 base and V by 6 bases; bases with no gene match: 17. CDR1 and CDR2 from the germline V gene are MDHEN and SYDVKM. This CDR3 is built from 21 residues. CDR3 nucleotide sequence: TGTGCCAGCAGCTGCCCCGGGACTAGCGGGAGGCAACCCTGTGGCACAGATACGCAGTATTTT. This codes for CASSCPGTSGRQPCGTDTQYF.

V is TRBV13 and J is TRBJ2-3, with 9 bases matching TRBD2. The CDR3 has 18 residues. Germline CDR1 reads PRHDT; CDR2 reads FYEKMQ (reference sequence). With 0 bases clipped from V and 1 base from J, the junction kept 8 bases outside the gene matches. The CDR3 loop reads CASSLGTSGDKGTDTQYF. The CDR3 region has the DNA TGTGCCAGCAGCTTAGGGACTAGCGGAGACAAAGGCACAGATACGCAGTATTTT.

This sequence joins TRBV18 and TRBJ2-7, with 7 bases identical to TRBD2. The CDR3 runs to 15 residues. CDR1 and CDR2 from the germline V gene are KGHSH and LQKENI. Unmatched junction bases numbered 8, after V lost 4 bases and J lost 2 bases. CDR3 nucleotides: TGTGCCAGCTCACTTCGTAGCGGGCTTGCCTACGAGCAGTACTTC. Amino acids: CASSLRSGLAYEQYF.

This clone was counted a few times. The rearrangement links TRBV5-4 to TRBJ2-7; TRBD2 matches 8 bases. Per germline, CDR1 SGHNT and CDR2 YYREEE (reference sequence). The J segment lost 7 bases and the V segment lost 0 bases, leaving 15 bases of the junction unmatched. CDR3 length: 17 residues. The CDR3 loop is CASSLGPARAGAGEQYF. The CDR3 DNA is TGTGCCAGCAGCTTGGGTCCCGCTCGAGCGGGAGCTGGTGAGCAGTACTTC.

The chain uses TRBV28 and TRBJ2-5, with 14 nucleotides matching TRBD2. Germline V gives CDR1 MDHEN, CDR2 SYDVKM. This CDR3 is built from 19 residues. V trimming: 8 bases; J trimming: 0 bases; junction bases outside the gene matches: 14. The CDR3 is CASGIPGTSGSTDQETQYF. In nucleotides, the CDR3 is TGTGCCAGCGGAATTCCTGGGACTAGCGGGAGTACGGACCAAGAGACCCAGTACTTC.

V and J are TRBV12-5 and TRBJ1-1; D is unclear. Deletions cut 8 bases from V and 5 bases from J, with 9 bases between. Germline V CDR1 and CDR2: LGHNT, FRNRAP. CDR3 size: 11 residues. Here the CDR3 DNA reads TGTGCTAGTCGTGGAGATACTGAAGCTTTCTTT. Encoded protein: CASRGDTEAFF. Drawing the rest from reference TRBV12-5 and TRBJ1-1, the complete variable domain is DARVTQTPRHKVTEMGQEVTMRCQPILGHNTVFWYRQTMMQGLELLAYFRNRAPLDDSGMPKDRFSAEMPDATLATLKIQPSEPRDSAVYFCASRGDTEAFFGQGTRLTVV.

This chain joins TRBV7-8 and TRBJ2-3; no definite D call. The CDR3 spans 19 residues. From germline, CDR1 is SGHVS and CDR2 FQNEAQ. Trimming removed 1 base from V and 0 bases from J, with 20 bases in between. CDR3 in amino acids: CASSLVGLVVETSTDTQYF. CDR3 sequence (DNA): TGTGCCAGCAGCTTAGTCGGGTTGGTGGTGGAAACTAGCACAGATACGCAGTATTTT. Together with reference TRBV7-8 and TRBJ2-3, the CDR3 gives the full variable domain: GAGVSQSPRYKVAKRGQDVALRCDPISGHVSLFWYQQALGQGPEFLTYFQNEAQLDKSGLPSDRFFAERPEGSVSTLKIQRTQQEDSAVYLCASSLVGLVVETSTDTQYFGPGTRLTVL.